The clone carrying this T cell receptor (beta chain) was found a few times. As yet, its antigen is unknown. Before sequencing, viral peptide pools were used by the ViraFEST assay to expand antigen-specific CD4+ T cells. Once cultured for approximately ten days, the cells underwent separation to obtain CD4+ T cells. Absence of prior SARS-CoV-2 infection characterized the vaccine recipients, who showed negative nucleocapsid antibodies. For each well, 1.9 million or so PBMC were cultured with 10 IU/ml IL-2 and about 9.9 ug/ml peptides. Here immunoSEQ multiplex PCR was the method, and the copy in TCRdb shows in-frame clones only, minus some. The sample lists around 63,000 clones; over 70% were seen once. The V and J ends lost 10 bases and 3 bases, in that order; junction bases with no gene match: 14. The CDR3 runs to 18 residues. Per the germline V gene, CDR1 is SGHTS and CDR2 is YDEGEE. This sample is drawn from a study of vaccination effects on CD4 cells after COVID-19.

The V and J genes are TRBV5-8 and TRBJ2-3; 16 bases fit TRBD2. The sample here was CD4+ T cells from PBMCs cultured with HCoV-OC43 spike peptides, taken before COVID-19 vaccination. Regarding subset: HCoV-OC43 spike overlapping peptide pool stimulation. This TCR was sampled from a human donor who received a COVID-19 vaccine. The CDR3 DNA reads TGTGCCTCCCCTCTGGGACTAGCGGGGGGGCACGGGACAGATACGCAGTATTTT. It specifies CASPLGLAGGHGTDTQYF.